These 13 T cell receptor beta chains were all obtained from the same sample, sequenced in a study of blood T cell repertoires in COVID-19. The table came from immunoSEQ multiplex PCR; TCRdb's copy has only in-frame clones and leaves some out. Here the sample spans about 140,000 clones, about three quarters being singletons. The sequenced sample was peripheral blood. These receptors were obtained from a man between 45 and 60 years old with acute or convalescent COVID-19.

The V call is TRBV19, the J call TRBJ1-2; TRBD1 matches at 8 bases. Germline V gives CDR1 LNHDA, CDR2 SQIVND (reference sequence). The CDR3 is 13 amino acids. Germline trimming cut 7 bases from V and 7 bases from J; bases unmatched to any gene: 8. The CDR3 spells CASNGGQGAGYTF. The CDR3 coding sequence is TGTGCCAGTAACGGGGGGCAGGGGGCTGGCTACACCTTC.

V is TRBV7-3 and J is TRBJ1-1; possibly TRBD1 for D (5 bases). Germline V gene lookup returns CDR1 SGHTA and CDR2 FQGTGA. Deletions cut 5 bases from V and 0 bases from J, with 7 bases between. This CDR3 has 13 residues. This CDR3 reads CASSRGVNTEAFF. The CDR3 DNA sequence: TGTGCCAGCAGCCGGGGGGTGAACACTGAAGCTTTCTTT.

This sequence joins TRBV7-9 and TRBJ2-5; 10 bases are a match to TRBD2. The CDR3 runs to 14 residues. V shed 5 bases, J shed 4 bases, and the junction held 4 bases outside the gene matches. The germline gives CDR1 SEHNR, CDR2 FQNEAQ (reference sequence). CDR3 loop: CASSPLAGVETQYF. CDR3 DNA: TGTGCCAGCAGCCCTCTAGCGGGGGTAGAGACCCAGTACTTC.

This clone has more than one count but fewer than ten. This chain links TRBV4-1 with TRBJ2-1, with TRBD2 matching over 14 bases. After removal of 0 bases from V and 14 bases from J, the junction contained 3 bases not matched to a gene. This CDR3 spans 14 amino acids. The germline V gene has CDR1 MGHRA and CDR2 YSYEKL. Here the CDR3 DNA reads TGCGCCAGCAGCCAAGAAGAGACTAGCGGGGGGGAGTTCTTC. Amino acids: CASSQEETSGGEFF.

The chain is built from TRBV18 and TRBJ1-3; possible D gene TRBD1, 6 bases. The CDR3 loop spans 16 amino acids. The ends were cut back, 1 base at V and 0 bases at J, with 10 bases in the middle. Germline loops: CDR1 KGHSH, CDR2 LQKENI. CDR3 nucleotide sequence: TGTGCCAGCTCACCACAGGGGGATAGCTCTGGAAACACCATATATTTT. Its translation is CASSPQGDSSGNTIYF.

This chain connects TRBV25-1 to TRBJ1-1, with unresolved D. The V end lost 7 bases, the J end lost 5 bases, and 14 bases lay between the germline ends. The CDR3 has 13 amino acids. Germline V gives CDR1 MGHDK, CDR2 SYGVNS. The CDR3 region is CASNGRSGTEAFF. The CDR3 DNA reads as TGTGCCAGCAACGGGCGATCGGGGACTGAAGCTTTCTTT.

This clone was seen a few times. The chain couples TRBV6-6 to TRBJ2-2; D remains ambiguous. The V end was cut by 8 bases, the J end by 0 bases, with 4 bases between. This CDR3 is built from 12 residues. Germline-derived CDR1 and CDR2 are MNHNY and SVGAGI (reference sequence). The CDR3 DNA sequence: TGTGCCAGCGGAGCGAACACCGGGGAGCTGTTTTTT. This codes for CASGANTGELFF.

This clone was found once. The chain couples TRBV30 to TRBJ1-2, with D maybe TRBD1 (6 bases). The CDR3 is made up of 15 amino acids. Between the trimmed V and J ends, which lost 0 bases and 2 bases, there was a span of 13 bases. Germline V gene data show CDR1 as GTSNPN and CDR2 as SVGIG (reference sequence). This CDR3 is CAWSVDRPPNYGYTF. The CDR3 bases are TGTGCCTGGAGTGTAGACAGGCCCCCAAACTATGGCTACACCTTC.

V is TRBV19 and J is TRBJ1-5; D perhaps matches TRBD1 (6 bases). CDR3 length equals 13 residues. Looked up from germline, CDR1 is LNHDA and CDR2 is SQIVND (reference sequence). V dropped 6 bases and J dropped 5 bases, with 11 bases sitting between them. CDR3 in DNA: TGTGCCAGTAGACCGGACAGTCATCAGCCCCAGCATTTT. Protein product: CASRPDSHQPQHF.

The V and J genes are TRBV5-1 and TRBJ2-3; tentatively, D is TRBD1 (6 bases). Germline CDR1 SGHRS, CDR2 YFSETQ. With 0 bases removed from V and 3 bases from J, the gap between germline ends came to 11 bases. This CDR3 comprises 15 residues. The CDR3 region is CASSLDRAGTDTQYF. In DNA form, the CDR3 reads TGCGCCAGCAGCTTGGACAGGGCAGGAACAGATACGCAGTATTTT.

V and J are TRBV19 and TRBJ2-7, with 7 bases fitting TRBD1. V was clipped by 1 base and J by 4 bases; unmatched bases: 4. The CDR3 spans 14 residues. Germline V gene sequence: CDR1 LNHDA, CDR2 SQIVND (reference sequence). This chain's CDR3 is CASSIGQGWYEQYF. The CDR3 DNA is TGTGCCAGTAGTATAGGACAGGGCTGGTACGAGCAGTACTTC.

The J gene is TRBJ2-7, the V gene TRBV14, with D perhaps matching TRBD2 (6 bases). From germline, CDR1 is SGHDN and CDR2 FVKESK. V shed 3 bases and J shed 3 bases, with 12 bases lying between them. The CDR3 has 14 amino acids. CDR3 loop: CASSQLRDFYEQYF. CDR3 DNA: TGTGCCAGCAGCCAGCTCCGGGACTTCTACGAGCAGTACTTC.

The chain joins TRBV10-2 to TRBJ1-3, with D unresolved. Germline CDR1 WSHSY, CDR2 SAAADI. The CDR3 sequence is 12 residues long. The V gene lost 2 bases and the J gene lost 4 bases, with 3 bases spanning the gap. The CDR3 is CASSEGGNTIYF. The CDR3 DNA follows: TGCGCCAGCAGTGAGGGCGGAAACACCATATATTTT.